This paragraph covers one T cell receptor (beta chain) sequence. The sample comes from a study of blood T cell repertoires in COVID-19. Study information: PBMCs, B-cell-depleted T cells, or T cells provided the cDNA or gDNA that made up the material.

In the original analysis: Using reference gene primer amplification, nucleated cell counts were estimated. Method: immunoSEQ multiplex PCR; TCRdb's copy keeps in-frame clones and lacks some. D and trimming come from the DNA, and the V and J calls and clone size come from that table. The profile covers nearly 40,000 clones, with about 80% appearing a single time and about 40% taken by the ten largest. V was trimmed by 1 base and J by 1 base, leaving 13 bases between them. From germline, CDR1 is LGHNA and CDR2 YNFKEQ. The CDR3 contains 16 residues. The rearrangement uses TRBV4-2 and TRBJ1-1; D may be TRBD1 (6 bases). The source of this sequence is a man aged 80 or over with active or convalescent COVID-19. The sequenced sample consisted of peripheral blood. The CDR3: CASSQAGDKSNTEAFF. DNA for the CDR3: TGTGCCAGCAGCCAAGCCGGGGACAAATCGAACACTGAAGCTTTCTTT.